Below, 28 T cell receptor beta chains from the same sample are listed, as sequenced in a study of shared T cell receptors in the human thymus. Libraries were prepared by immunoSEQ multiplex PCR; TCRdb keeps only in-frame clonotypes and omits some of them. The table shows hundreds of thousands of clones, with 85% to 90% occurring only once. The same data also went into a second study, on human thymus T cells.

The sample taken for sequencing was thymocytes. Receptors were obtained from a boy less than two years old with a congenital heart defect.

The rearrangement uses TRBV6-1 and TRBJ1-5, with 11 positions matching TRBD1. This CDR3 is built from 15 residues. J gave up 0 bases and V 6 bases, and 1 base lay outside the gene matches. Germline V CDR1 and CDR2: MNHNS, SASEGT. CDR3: CASRDRGPSNQPQHF. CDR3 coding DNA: TGTGCCAGCAGGGACAGGGGGCCTAGCAATCAGCCCCAGCATTTT.

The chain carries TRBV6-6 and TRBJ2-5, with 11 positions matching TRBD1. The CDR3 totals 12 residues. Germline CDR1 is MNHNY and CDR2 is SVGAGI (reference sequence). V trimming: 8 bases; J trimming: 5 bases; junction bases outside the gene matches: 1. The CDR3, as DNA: TGTGCCAGCGGACAGGGGGCGGAGACCCAGTACTTC. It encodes CASGQGAETQYF.

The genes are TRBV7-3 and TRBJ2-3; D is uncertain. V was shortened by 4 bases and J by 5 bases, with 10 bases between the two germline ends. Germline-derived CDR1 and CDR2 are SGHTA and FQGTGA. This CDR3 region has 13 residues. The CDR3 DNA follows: TGTGCCAGCAGCTCCTATCGCGGAGATACGCAGTATTTT. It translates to CASSSYRGDTQYF.

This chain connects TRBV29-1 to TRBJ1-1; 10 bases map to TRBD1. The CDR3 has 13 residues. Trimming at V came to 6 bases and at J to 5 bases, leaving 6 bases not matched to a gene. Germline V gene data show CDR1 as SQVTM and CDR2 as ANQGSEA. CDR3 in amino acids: CSVRQGARTEAFF. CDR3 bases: TGCAGCGTAAGACAGGGGGCGAGGACTGAAGCTTTCTTT.

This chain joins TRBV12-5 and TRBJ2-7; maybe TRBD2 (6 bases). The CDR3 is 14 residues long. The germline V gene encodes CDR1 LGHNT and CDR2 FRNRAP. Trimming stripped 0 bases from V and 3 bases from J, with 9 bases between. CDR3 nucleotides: TGTGCTAGTGGTTTGGTGGGGGGAATCTACGAGCAGTACTTC. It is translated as CASGLVGGIYEQYF. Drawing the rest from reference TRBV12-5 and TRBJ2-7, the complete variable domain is DARVTQTPRHKVTEMGQEVTMRCQPILGHNTVFWYRQTMMQGLELLAYFRNRAPLDDSGMPKDRFSAEMPDATLATLKIQPSEPRDSAVYFCASGLVGGIYEQYFGPGTRLTVT.

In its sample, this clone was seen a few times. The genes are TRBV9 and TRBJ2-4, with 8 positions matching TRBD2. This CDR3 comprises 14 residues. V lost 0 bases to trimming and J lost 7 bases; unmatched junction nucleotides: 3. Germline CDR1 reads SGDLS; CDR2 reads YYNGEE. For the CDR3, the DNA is TGTGCCAGCAGCGTAGCGCCGGGGGGGAACATTCAGTACTTC. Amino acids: CASSVAPGGNIQYF.

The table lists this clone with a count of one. The CDR3 nucleotides read TGTGCCAGCAGTTACGGTAGTAGCGGAACCTACAATGAGCAGTTCTTC. Amino acids: CASSYGSSGTYNEQFF. The gene calls are TRBV6-5 and TRBJ2-1; possibly TRBD2 for D (6 bases). Trimming pared 2 bases from V and 2 bases from J, leaving 13 bases between. This CDR3 comprises 16 residues. Germline assignment: CDR1 MNHEY and CDR2 SVGAGI.

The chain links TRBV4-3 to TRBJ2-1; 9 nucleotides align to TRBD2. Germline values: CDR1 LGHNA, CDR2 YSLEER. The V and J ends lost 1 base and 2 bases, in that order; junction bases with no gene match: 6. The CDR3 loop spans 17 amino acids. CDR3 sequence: CASSQGPLAGPYNEQFF. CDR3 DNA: TGCGCCAGCAGCCAAGGGCCTCTAGCGGGACCCTACAATGAGCAGTTCTTC.

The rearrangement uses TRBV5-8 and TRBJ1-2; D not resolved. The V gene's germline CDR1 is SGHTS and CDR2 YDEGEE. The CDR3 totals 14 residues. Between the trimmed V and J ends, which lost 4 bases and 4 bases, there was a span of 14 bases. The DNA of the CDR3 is TGTGCCAGCAGCCCTAGACGGAACATCTATGGCTACACCTTC. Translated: CASSPRRNIYGYTF.

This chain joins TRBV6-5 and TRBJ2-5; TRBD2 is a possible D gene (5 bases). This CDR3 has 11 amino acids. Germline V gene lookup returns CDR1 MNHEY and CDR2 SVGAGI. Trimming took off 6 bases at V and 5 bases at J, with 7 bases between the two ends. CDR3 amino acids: CASRRRETQYF. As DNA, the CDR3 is TGTGCCAGCAGGCGGAGGGAGACCCAGTACTTC.

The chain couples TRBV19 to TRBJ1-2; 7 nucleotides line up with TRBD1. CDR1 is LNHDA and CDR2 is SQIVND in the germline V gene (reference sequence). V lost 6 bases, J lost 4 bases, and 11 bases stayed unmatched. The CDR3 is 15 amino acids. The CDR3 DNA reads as TGTGCCAGTAGCCCTCGACAGGGCGTTCCCTATGGCTACACCTTC. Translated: CASSPRQGVPYGYTF.

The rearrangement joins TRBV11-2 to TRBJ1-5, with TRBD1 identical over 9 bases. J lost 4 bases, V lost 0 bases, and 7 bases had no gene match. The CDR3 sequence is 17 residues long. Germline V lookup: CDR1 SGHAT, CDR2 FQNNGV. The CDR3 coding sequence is TGTGCCAGCAGCTTAGACAAGCGGGACAGGGTAAATCAGCCCCAGCATTTT. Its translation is CASSLDKRDRVNQPQHF.

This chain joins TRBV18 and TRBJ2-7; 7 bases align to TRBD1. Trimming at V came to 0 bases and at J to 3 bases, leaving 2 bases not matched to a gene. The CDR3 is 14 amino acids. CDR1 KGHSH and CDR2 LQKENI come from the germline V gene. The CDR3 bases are TGTGCCAGCTCACCACCCGGGACAGTCTACGAGCAGTACTTC. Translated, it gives CASSPPGTVYEQYF.

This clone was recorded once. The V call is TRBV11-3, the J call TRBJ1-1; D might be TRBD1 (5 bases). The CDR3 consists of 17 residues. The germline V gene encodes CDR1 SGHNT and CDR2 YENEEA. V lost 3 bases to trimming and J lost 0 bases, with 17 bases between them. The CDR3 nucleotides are TGTGCCAGCAGCTTTGGTAGGGGTCCAATTATGAACACTGAAGCTTTCTTT. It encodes CASSFGRGPIMNTEAFF.

DNA of the CDR3: TGTGCCAGCAGTGCCCTAGCGGGAGAGAGGACCGGGGAGCTGTTTTTT. It translates to CASSALAGERTGELFF. The chain links TRBV28 to TRBJ2-2; 10 bases are shared with TRBD2. The germline gives CDR1 MDHEN, CDR2 SYDVKM. V gave up 5 bases and J gave up 5 bases; unmatched junction bases: 8. The length of the CDR3 is 16 residues.

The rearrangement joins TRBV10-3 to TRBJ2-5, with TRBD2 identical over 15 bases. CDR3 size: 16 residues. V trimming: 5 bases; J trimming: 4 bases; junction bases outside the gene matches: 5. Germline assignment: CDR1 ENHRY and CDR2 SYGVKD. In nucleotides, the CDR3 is TGTGCCATCAGTAGAGGGGGACTAGCGGGAGGAGAGACCCAGTACTTC. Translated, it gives CAISRGGLAGGETQYF.

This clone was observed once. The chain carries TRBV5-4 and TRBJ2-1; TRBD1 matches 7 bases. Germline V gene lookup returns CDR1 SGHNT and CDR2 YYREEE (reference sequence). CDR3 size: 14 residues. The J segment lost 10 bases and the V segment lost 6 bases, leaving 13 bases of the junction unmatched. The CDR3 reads CASTPDRVRVEQFF. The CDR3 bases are TGTGCCAGCACCCCCGACAGGGTAAGGGTAGAGCAGTTCTTC.

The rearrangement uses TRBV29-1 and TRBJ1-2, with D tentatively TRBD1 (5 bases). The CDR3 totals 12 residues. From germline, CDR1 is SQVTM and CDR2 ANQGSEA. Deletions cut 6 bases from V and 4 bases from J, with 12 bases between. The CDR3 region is CSVDSFSYGYTF. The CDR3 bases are TGCAGCGTCGACAGTTTTTCCTATGGCTACACCTTC.

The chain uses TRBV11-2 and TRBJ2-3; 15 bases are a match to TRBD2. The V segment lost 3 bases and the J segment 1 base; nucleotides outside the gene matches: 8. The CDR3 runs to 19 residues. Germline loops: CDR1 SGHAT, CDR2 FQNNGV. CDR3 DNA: TGTGCCAGCAGCTTCGGGGCCGGACTAGCGGGAGGGGGCACAGATACGCAGTATTTT. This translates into CASSFGAGLAGGGTDTQYF.

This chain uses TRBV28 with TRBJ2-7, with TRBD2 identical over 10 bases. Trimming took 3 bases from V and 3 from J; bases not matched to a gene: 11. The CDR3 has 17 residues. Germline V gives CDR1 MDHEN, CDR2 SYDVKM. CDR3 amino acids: CASSFSSGRAWGYEQYF. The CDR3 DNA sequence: TGTGCCAGCAGTTTTTCCAGCGGGAGGGCCTGGGGCTACGAGCAGTACTTC.

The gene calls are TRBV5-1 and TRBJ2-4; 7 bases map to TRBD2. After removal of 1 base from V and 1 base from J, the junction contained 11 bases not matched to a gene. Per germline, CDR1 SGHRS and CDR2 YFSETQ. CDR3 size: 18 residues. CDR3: CASSLKSERGLAKNIQYF. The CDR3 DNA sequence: TGCGCCAGCAGCTTGAAGTCGGAGCGGGGACTGGCCAAAAACATTCAGTACTTC.

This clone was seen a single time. This CDR3 is CAWIAAGAENGELFF. CDR3 DNA sequence: TGTGCCTGGATAGCAGCGGGAGCGGAGAACGGGGAGCTGTTTTTT. V and J are TRBV30 and TRBJ2-2; 8 bases match TRBD2. Germline CDR1 and CDR2: GTSNPN and SVGIG (reference sequence). With V trimmed by 4 bases and J by 7 bases, 11 bases remained unmatched. The CDR3 is 15 amino acids.

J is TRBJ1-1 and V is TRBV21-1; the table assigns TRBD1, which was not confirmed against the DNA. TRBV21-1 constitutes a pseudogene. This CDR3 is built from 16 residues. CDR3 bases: TGTGCCAGCAGCAAAGATGAGGCAGGGCTGAGCACTGAAGCTTTCTTT. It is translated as CASSKDEAGLSTEAFF.

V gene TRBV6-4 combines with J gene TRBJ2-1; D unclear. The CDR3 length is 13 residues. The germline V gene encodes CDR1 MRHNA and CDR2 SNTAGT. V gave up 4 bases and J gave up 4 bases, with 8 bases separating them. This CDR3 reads CASSAQFYNEQFF. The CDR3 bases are TGTGCCAGCAGTGCACAGTTTTACAATGAGCAGTTCTTC.

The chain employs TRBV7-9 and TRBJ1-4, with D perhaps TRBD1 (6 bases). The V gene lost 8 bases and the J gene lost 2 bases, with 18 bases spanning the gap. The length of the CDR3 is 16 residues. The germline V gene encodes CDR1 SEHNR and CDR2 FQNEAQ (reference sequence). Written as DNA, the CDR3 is TGTGCCAGCCAGCGAGGGGGAGAGGGGACTAATGAAAAACTGTTTTTT. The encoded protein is CASQRGGEGTNEKLFF.

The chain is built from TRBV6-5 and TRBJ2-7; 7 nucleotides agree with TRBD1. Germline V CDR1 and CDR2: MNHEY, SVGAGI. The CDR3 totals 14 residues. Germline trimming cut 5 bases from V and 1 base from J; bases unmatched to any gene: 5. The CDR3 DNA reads TGTGCCAGCAGTCGGACAGGCTTATCCTACGAGCAGTACTTC. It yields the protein CASSRTGLSYEQYF.

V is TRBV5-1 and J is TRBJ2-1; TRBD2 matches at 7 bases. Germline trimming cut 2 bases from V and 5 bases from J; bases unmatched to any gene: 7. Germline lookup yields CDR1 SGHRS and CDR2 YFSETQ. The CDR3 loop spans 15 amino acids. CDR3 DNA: TGCGCCAGCAGCTTCGACCGCGGGAGTCACAATGAGCAGTTCTTC. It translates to CASSFDRGSHNEQFF. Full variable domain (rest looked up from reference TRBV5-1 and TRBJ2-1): KAGVTQTPRYLIKTRGQQVTLSCSPISGHRSVSWYQQTPGQGLQFLFEYFSETQRNKGNFPGRFSGRQFSNSRSEMNVSTLELGDSALYLCASSFDRGSHNEQFFGPGTRLTVL.

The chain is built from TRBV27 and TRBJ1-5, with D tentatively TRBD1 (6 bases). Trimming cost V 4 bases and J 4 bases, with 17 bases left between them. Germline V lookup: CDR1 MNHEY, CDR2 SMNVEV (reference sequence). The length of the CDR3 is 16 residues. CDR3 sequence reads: CASSSTPMDSNQPQHF. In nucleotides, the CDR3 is TGTGCCAGCAGTTCGACTCCGATGGACAGTAATCAGCCCCAGCATTTT.